The rows below give T cell receptor beta chains drawn from one sample of a study of T cells in Graves' hyperthyroidism and ophthalmopathy. Each CDR3 protein is one row after TCRdb ran MiXCR on the multiplex PCR reads. The sample has a few hundred thousand distinct CDR3 sequences, approximately 14% seen once. Source material: blood. The receptors shown here come from a woman aged 30 to 39 with Graves' hyperthyroidism that later progressed to Graves' ophthalmopathy. Both conserved end residues are part of each CDR3. A D gene is named only where the DNA matches it firmly. Size tells how often a clone was seen (once, few, many) or the class of an expanded clone, and some rows leave it out.

TRBJ1-1 TRBV19 many - CASTSRERIAEAFF TGTGCCAGTACCTCCAGGGAGAGGATAGCTGAAGCTTTCTTT
TRBJ2-7 TRBV4-1 few - CASSPTGNYEQYF TGCGCCAGCAGCCCGACAGGTAACTACGAGCAGTACTTC
TRBJ2-7 TRBV4-3 - - CASSLNVQGLEQYF TGCGCCAGCAGCCTTAATGTACAGGGCCTCGAGCAGTACTTC
TRBJ2-3 TRBV7-2 many TRBD2 CASSSRTSGSTDTQYF TGTGCCAGCAGCTCCCGGACTAGCGGATCCACAGATACGCAGTATTTT
TRBJ1-4 TRBV19 few - CASSTGYEKLFF TGTGCCAGTAGTACGGGGTATGAAAAACTGTTTTTT
TRBJ1-2 TRBV6-1 few - CASSDRAGSDGYTF TGTGCCAGCAGTGATCGGGCAGGGTCGGATGGCTACACCTTC
TRBJ1-1 TRBV19 - - CASSWGSGMNTEAFF TGTGCCAGTAGTTGGGGCAGCGGCATGAACACTGAAGCTTTCTTT
TRBJ2-1 TRBV2 many - CASSEGGTSLGDEQFF TGTGCCAGCAGTGAAGGTGGGACGTCTCTCGGCGATGAGCAGTTCTTC
TRBJ1-2 TRBV9 few - CASSPRQEVHGYTF TGTGCCAGCAGTCCTCGACAGGAAGTGCATGGCTACACCTTC
TRBJ2-2 TRBV6-1 few - CASSEFGGGPGELFF TGTGCCAGCAGTGAATTTGGGGGCGGGCCCGGGGAGCTGTTTTTT
TRBJ1-5 TRBV30 few - CAWNTGSNQPQHF TGTGCCTGGAATACAGGGAGCAATCAGCCCCAGCATTTT
TRBJ1-1 TRBV30 many - CAWSFGQTAFF TGTGCCTGGAGTTTTGGACAAACAGCTTTCTTT
TRBJ2-7 TRBV11-2 many - CASSFGASYEQYF TGTGCCAGCAGCTTCGGCGCGTCCTACGAGCAGTACTTC
TRBJ2-3 TRBV19 many TRBD2 CASSNLAGVTDTQYF TGTGCCAGTAGTAACCTAGCGGGAGTAACAGATACGCAGTATTTT
TRBJ1-1 TRBV29-1 many TRBD1 CSVLFSGQRWTEAFF TGCAGCGTTCTTTTCTCGGGACAGAGATGGACTGAAGCTTTCTTT
TRBJ2-7 TRBV28 many - CASSNGQNYEQYF TGTGCCAGCAGCAACGGACAGAACTACGAGCAGTACTTC
TRBJ1-1 TRBV7-9 few - CASSLQAENTEAFF TGTGCCAGCAGCTTACAGGCAGAAAACACTGAAGCTTTCTTT
TRBJ2-1 TRBV28 few - CASRGRTSSYNEQFF TGTGCCAGCAGAGGGAGGACCAGCTCCTACAATGAGCAGTTCTTC
TRBJ2-5 TRBV7-9 many TRBD2 CASSSRTSGKQETQYF TGTGCCAGCAGCTCAAGGACTAGCGGGAAGCAAGAGACCCAGTACTTC
TRBJ1-1 TRBV28 many TRBD1 CASQRDRGVNTEAFF TGTGCCAGCCAAAGGGACAGGGGCGTGAACACTGAAGCTTTCTTT
TRBJ2-7 TRBV28 many TRBD1 CASSLPTRQGTYF TGTGCCAGCAGTCTCCCCACCCGACAGGGCACGTACTTC
TRBJ2-2 TRBV18 few TRBD2 CASSPGLAGVGGELFF TGTGCCAGCTCACCGGGACTAGCGGGAGTAGGCGGGGAGCTGTTTTTT
TRBJ2-3 TRBV7-6 many - CASSLGVGSTDTQYF TGTGCCAGCAGCTTAGGAGTGGGCAGCACAGATACGCAGTATTTT
TRBJ2-2 TRBV7-9 many - CASSEAQGLNTGELFF TGTGCCAGCAGCGAGGCCCAGGGACTCAACACCGGGGAGCTGTTTTTT
TRBJ2-7 TRBV6-1 many - CASALSRTSYEQYF TGTGCCTCCGCTTTGTCGCGGACCTCCTACGAGCAGTACTTC
TRBJ2-3 TRBV28 many - CASSLRTLPDTQYF TGTGCCAGCAGTTTAAGGACCTTGCCAGATACGCAGTATTTT
TRBJ2-1 TRBV19 - TRBD2 CASRGGSNYNEQFF TGTGCCAGTAGGGGCGGGAGCAATTACAATGAGCAGTTCTTC
TRBJ2-1 TRBV28 once - CASSLSFRLGRPEDPNEQFF TGTGCCAGCAGTTTATCCTTCAGGTTGGGTAGGCCGGAGGACCCTAATGAGCAGTTCTTC
TRBJ1-3 TRBV7-6 many TRBD1 CASSRSGGYGNTIYF TGTGCCAGCAGCCGATCAGGGGGCTATGGAAACACCATATATTTT
TRBJ2-7 TRBV7-2 - - CASSAQPGLGEQYF TGTGCCAGCAGCGCCCAACCGGGCCTGGGGGAGCAGTACTTC
TRBJ2-1 TRBV2 many - CASTGASYFNEQFF TGTGCCTCCACGGGGGCGAGTTACTTCAATGAGCAGTTCTTC
TRBJ1-5 TRBV11-2 many - CASSPVADQPQHF TGTGCCAGCAGTCCGGTCGCCGATCAGCCCCAGCATTTT
TRBJ2-1 TRBV19 few - CASSISRVRGNEQFF TGTGCCAGTAGTATAAGCAGGGTCAGGGGCAATGAGCAGTTCTTC
TRBJ2-7 TRBV11-3 many TRBD2 CASSSGTSVYEQYF TGTGCCAGCAGCTCAGGGACTAGCGTCTACGAGCAGTACTTC
TRBJ1-1 TRBV10-3 few - CAISEGQTGTEAFF TGTGCCATCAGTGAAGGTCAGACCGGCACTGAAGCTTTCTTT
TRBJ1-5 TRBV28 many - CASSSSGDQPQHF TGTGCCAGCAGTTCATCTGGGGATCAGCCCCAGCATTTT
TRBJ2-2 TRBV28 - TRBD1 CASRTGQGWPNTGELFF TGTGCCAGCAGAACGGGACAGGGTTGGCCGAACACCGGGGAGCTGTTTTTT
TRBJ2-7 TRBV20-1 - TRBD2 CSARGGVAGGSSYEQYF TGCAGTGCTAGAGGGGGAGTAGCGGGAGGAAGCTCCTACGAGCAGTACTTC
TRBJ2-7 TRBV15 many - CATSRDSGEQYF TGTGCCACCAGCAGAGATAGTGGCGAGCAGTACTTC
TRBJ2-7 TRBV19 many - CASGGTEQYF TGTGCCAGTGGTGGGACCGAGCAGTACTTC
TRBJ1-4 TRBV6-2/TRBV6-3 - - CASSYLMGKLFF TGTGCCAGCAGTTACCTTATGGGTAAACTGTTTTTT
TRBJ2-6 TRBV7-9 many - CASSLARQSGANVLTF TGTGCCAGCAGCCTCGCTAGACAGTCTGGGGCCAACGTCCTGACTTTC
TRBJ2-2 TRBV24-1 few - CATSDPQGALTGELFF TGTGCCACCAGTGATCCCCAGGGCGCGCTCACCGGGGAGCTGTTTTTT
TRBJ1-1 TRBV27 - - CASSLFQGSTESFF TGTGCCAGCAGTTTATTCCAGGGCTCCACTGAATCTTTCTTT
TRBJ2-5 TRBV4-1 few TRBD2 CASSALLAGGQETQYF TGCGCCAGCAGCGCGTTATTAGCGGGAGGGCAAGAGACCCAGTACTTC
TRBJ1-5 TRBV5-1 many - CASSLGRKGPQHF TGCGCCAGCAGCTTGGGGAGGAAAGGGCCCCAGCATTTT
TRBJ2-7 TRBV27 - TRBD2 CASSPPSVAGRPYEQYF TGTGCCAGCTCACCACCGAGTGTAGCGGGGCGACCCTACGAGCAGTACTTC
TRBJ1-1 TRBV29-1 - - CSGFLVGGTEAFF TGCAGCGGGTTTTTAGTTGGAGGGACTGAAGCTTTCTTT
TRBJ2-1 TRBV19 many - CASSTWTGRGNEQFF TGTGCCAGTAGTACCTGGACAGGGAGGGGCAATGAGCAGTTCTTC
TRBJ2-1 TRBV6-1 few - CASSEFISGSYNEQFF TGTGCCAGCAGTGAATTTATCAGCGGCTCCTACAATGAGCAGTTCTTC
TRBJ1-2 TRBV20-1 many - CSAAGGSRYTF TGCAGTGCCGCGGGAGGTTCGCGCTACACCTTC
TRBJ1-1 TRBV6-1 many - CASSPQEITEAFF TGTGCCAGCAGTCCGCAGGAGATCACTGAAGCTTTCTTT
TRBJ2-1 TRBV12-3/TRBV12-4 - - CASSLAALSPFF TGTGCCAGTTCTTTAGCGGCCCTGAGTCCCTTCTTC
TRBJ1-4 TRBV28 many - CASRGEIEKLFF TGTGCCAGCAGGGGAGAGATTGAAAAACTGTTTTTT
TRBJ1-1 TRBV7-8 - TRBD1 CASSSPTGGETEAFF TGTGCCAGCTCTTCACCGACAGGGGGGGAGACTGAAGCTTTCTTT
TRBJ2-7 TRBV20-1 - TRBD1 CSAIRDRVDEQYF TGCAGTGCTATTCGGGACAGGGTCGACGAGCAGTACTTC
TRBJ1-3 TRBV3-1 - - CASTNIGGNTIYF TGTGCCAGCACCAACATTGGAGGAAACACCATATATTTT
TRBJ1-5 TRBV12-3/TRBV12-4 many - CASSLQGSTGSGQPQHF TGTGCCAGCAGTCTACAGGGTTCGACGGGATCCGGTCAGCCCCAGCATTTT
TRBJ2-1 TRBV7-8 few - CASSLFRGAGNEQFF TGTGCCAGCAGCTTATTTAGGGGAGCAGGTAATGAGCAGTTCTTC